The 7 T cell receptor beta chains below come from one sample, sequenced in a study of blood T cell repertoires in COVID-19. Some clones are missing from TCRdb's copy, which holds only in-frame ones; the method was immunoSEQ multiplex PCR. The top ten hold around 3.2% of the sample, which has around 150,000 clones, about three quarters seen once. Sequencing was carried out using PBMCs or T cells enriched from blood (not recorded which). These TCRs come from a woman between 45 and 60 years old who had recovered from COVID-19.

V gene TRBV3-1 (or the pseudogene TRBV3-2) combines with J gene TRBJ1-1, with unresolved D. V gave up 4 bases and J gave up 7 bases, with 10 bases separating them. This CDR3 has 12 residues. The germline V gene encodes CDR1 LGHDT and CDR2 YNNKEL (reference sequence). The CDR3 nucleotides read TGTGCCAGCAGCCTCCCTCCGGGTGAAGCTTTCTTT. The encoded protein is CASSLPPGEAFF.

The chain employs TRBV2 and TRBJ2-5; D is perhaps TRBD1 (6 bases). The CDR3 covers 15 residues. CDR1 SNHLY and CDR2 FYNNEI come from the germline V gene. V dropped 0 bases and J dropped 2 bases, with 10 bases sitting between them. Here the CDR3 reads CASSEAGTPQETQYF. CDR3 coding DNA: TGTGCCAGCAGTGAAGCGGGGACACCTCAAGAGACCCAGTACTTC.

This clone has at least ten counts. The rearrangement joins TRBV28 to TRBJ1-4; D is perhaps TRBD1 (6 bases). The germline V gene encodes CDR1 MDHEN and CDR2 SYDVKM. The ends were cut back, 7 bases at V and 5 bases at J, with 17 bases in the middle. CDR3 size: 15 residues. CDR3 in DNA: TGTGCCAGCACATTGTTGGGACAACGGAATGAAAAACTGTTTTTT. Residues: CASTLLGQRNEKLFF. The whole variable domain, remainder taken from reference TRBV28 and TRBJ1-4, is DVKVTQSSRYLVKRTGEKVFLECVQDMDHENMFWYRQDPGLGLRLIYFSYDVKMKEKGDIPEGYSVSREKKERFSLILESASTNQTSMYLCASTLLGQRNEKLFFGSGTQLSVL.

V and J are TRBV28 and TRBJ1-1, with 8 bases lining up with TRBD1. The J segment lost 7 bases and the V segment lost 6 bases, leaving 7 bases of the junction unmatched. This CDR3 is 13 amino acids long. Germline lookup yields CDR1 MDHEN and CDR2 SYDVKM. DNA of the CDR3: TGTGCCAGCAGCACAGGGGGTCGTGGTGAAGCTTTCTTT. It encodes CASSTGGRGEAFF.

This clone has ten or more counts. The chain has TRBV5-4 and TRBJ1-2, with D hard to call. The V end lost 1 base, the J end lost 3 bases, and 7 bases lay between the germline ends. The germline V gene encodes CDR1 SGHNT and CDR2 YYREEE (reference sequence). CDR3 length: 13 amino acids. In DNA form, the CDR3 reads TGTGCCAGCAGCTTGTCGGAGTACTATGGCTACACCTTC. Its protein product is CASSLSEYYGYTF.

The gene calls are TRBV28 and TRBJ1-1; D is undetermined. Trimming cost V 3 bases and J 5 bases, with 7 bases left between them. Germline values: CDR1 MDHEN, CDR2 SYDVKM. This CDR3 spans 12 amino acids. In nucleotides, the CDR3 is TGTGCCAGCAGTTTTGGTGAGACTGAAGCTTTCTTT. It translates to CASSFGETEAFF.

This clone was recorded only once. The rearrangement uses TRBV30 and TRBJ1-2, with D possibly matching TRBD1 (5 bases). This CDR3 spans 14 amino acids. Between the trimmed V and J ends, which lost 4 bases and 5 bases, there was a span of 17 bases. CDR1 is GTSNPN and CDR2 is SVGIG in the germline V gene (reference sequence). The CDR3 nucleotides read TGTGCCTGGACCCTCGGGGGTGCGAGTTATGGCTACACCTTC. Translated, it gives CAWTLGGASYGYTF.